This T cell receptor beta chain was identified during a study of preoperative IRX-2 immunotherapy in early breast cancer. Clones were sequenced by immunoSEQ multiplex PCR, and TCRdb holds only the in-frame ones, with some missing. The profile covers some 22,000 clones, with 80% to 90% appearing a single time and 9% to 10% taken by the ten largest. Trimming took 2 bases from V and 8 from J; bases not matched to a gene: 5. Germline lookup yields CDR1 SGHRS and CDR2 YFSETQ. This CDR3 comprises 14 residues. Treatment here: preoperative locoregional IRX-2 cytokine immunotherapy. This phase Ib study tested locoregional IRX-2 cytokine immunotherapy given before surgery.

The chain recombines TRBV5-1 with TRBJ2-1, with 9 bases identical to TRBD2. Here the sequenced sample was tumor tissue, taken after IRX-2 immunotherapy. The receptor comes from a human donor with breast cancer. The CDR3 loop reads CASSFSGGGDEQFF. The CDR3 bases are TGCGCCAGCAGCTTTAGCGGGGGAGGTGATGAGCAGTTCTTC.